In its sample, the clone carrying this T cell receptor beta chain was seen once. Its target is unknown. The data derive from a study of OX40 agonist ivuxolimab in advanced cancers. Study-wide context: Mean age approximately 59 years, range roughly 23 to 79; around 80% male. Treatment received earlier with anti-PD-1, anti-PD-L1 or anti-CTLA-4 agents was allowed, and over 30% had some. General study points: Individuals who were partial responders at 0.1-3.0 mg/kg had clonal expansion that ranked among the lowest.

The germline V gene encodes CDR1 KGHSH and CDR2 LQKENI. V was pared by 2 bases and J by 11 bases, with 16 bases between. The CDR3 runs 15 residues. Measured with immunoSEQ multiplex PCR; TCRdb has only the in-frame clones, and not every one. The sample contains about 48,000 clones, about 88% of which appear only once. The chain carries TRBV18 and TRBJ2-6; weak D call: TRBD1 (5 bases). The TCR originated in an adult with an advanced solid tumor such as melanoma, head and neck, liver or kidney cancer. The specimen comprised CD4+ or CD8+ T cells sorted from blood, sampled in a trial of the OX40 agonist ivuxolimab. For the CDR3, the DNA is TGTGCCAGCTCACCAACCTCCCAAGTAGGGGACGTCCTGACTTTC. This codes for CASSPTSQVGDVLTF.